This TCR beta chain derives from a study of T cells after yellow fever vaccination. Overall study context: The authors prepared low-cell-number fractions using SMART-Seq v4 Ultra Low Input. Study results and caveats: At around 95% for CD4 and around 91% for CD8, most primary-vaccination clones showed up again after the booster. Researchers noted that a small share of clonotypes showed up in both CD4 and CD8 compartments.

Template switching by 5'RACE produced TCR cDNA, adding a universal primer site and UMIs. TCRdb reanalysed the 5' RACE reads using MiXCR and keeps one entry per CDR3 protein. This table has a few hundred thousand distinct CDR3 sequences, 4% to 5.5% appearing once. CDR1 and CDR2 (germline): MNHEY, SVGAGI. Deletions cut 6 bases from V and 7 bases from J, with 15 bases between. The CDR3 totals 14 residues. This clonotype was detected many times. Its antigen is currently unknown. The sequencing here drew on PBMCs, taken 15 days after the yellow fever booster vaccination. This clonotype was obtained from a man between 18 and 29 years old who received the YFV17D yellow fever vaccine. The V gene is TRBV6-5, the J gene TRBJ1-4; D possibly corresponds to TRBD1 (5 bases). CDR3 protein: CASSPGRGGEKLFF. For the CDR3, the DNA is TGTGCCAGCAGCCCGGGAAGGGGAGGTGAAAAACTGTTTTTT.